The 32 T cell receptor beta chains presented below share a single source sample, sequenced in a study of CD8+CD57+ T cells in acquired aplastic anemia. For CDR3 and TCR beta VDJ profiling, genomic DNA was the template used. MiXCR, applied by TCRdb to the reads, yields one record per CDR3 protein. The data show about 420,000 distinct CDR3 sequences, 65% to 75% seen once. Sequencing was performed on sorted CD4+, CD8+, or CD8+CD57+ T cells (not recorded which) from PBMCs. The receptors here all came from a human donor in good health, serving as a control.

CDR3 region: CASSYRGIATQYF. CDR3 sequence (DNA): TGTGCCAGCAGCTACCGGGGGATTGCGACCCAGTACTTC. The chain employs TRBV7-8 and TRBJ2-5; the D gene is possibly TRBD2 (6 bases). V was clipped by 4 bases and J by 7 bases, with 13 bases between them. The CDR3 has 13 amino acids. CDR1 and CDR2 from the germline V gene are SGHVS and FQNEAQ.

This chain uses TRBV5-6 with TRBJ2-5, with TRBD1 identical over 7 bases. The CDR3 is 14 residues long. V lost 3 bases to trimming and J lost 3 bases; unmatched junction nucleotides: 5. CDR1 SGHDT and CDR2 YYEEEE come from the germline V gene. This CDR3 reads CASSWGQGEETQYF. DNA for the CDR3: TGTGCCAGCAGCTGGGGGCAGGGGGAAGAGACCCAGTACTTC.

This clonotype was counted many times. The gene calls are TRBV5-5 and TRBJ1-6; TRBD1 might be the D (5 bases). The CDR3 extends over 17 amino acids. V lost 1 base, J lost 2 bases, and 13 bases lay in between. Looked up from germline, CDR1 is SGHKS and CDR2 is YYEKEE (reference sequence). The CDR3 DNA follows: TGTGCCAGCAGCTTGCGGTCCGGGGGAACCTATAATTCACCCCTCCACTTT. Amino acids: CASSLRSGGTYNSPLHF.

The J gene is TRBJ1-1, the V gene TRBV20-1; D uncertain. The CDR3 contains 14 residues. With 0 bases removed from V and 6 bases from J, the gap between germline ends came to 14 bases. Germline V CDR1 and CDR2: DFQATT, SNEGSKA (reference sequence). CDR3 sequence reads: CSARDRRLAPEAFF. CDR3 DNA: TGCAGTGCTAGAGATCGGAGGCTAGCCCCTGAAGCTTTCTTT.

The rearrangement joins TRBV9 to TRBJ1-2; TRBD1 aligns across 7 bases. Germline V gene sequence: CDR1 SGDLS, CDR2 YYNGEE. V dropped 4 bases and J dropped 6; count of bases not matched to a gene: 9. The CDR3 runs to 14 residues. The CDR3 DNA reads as TGTGCCAGCAGCCTACGGGACAGACTAGATGGCTACACCTTC. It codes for CASSLRDRLDGYTF.

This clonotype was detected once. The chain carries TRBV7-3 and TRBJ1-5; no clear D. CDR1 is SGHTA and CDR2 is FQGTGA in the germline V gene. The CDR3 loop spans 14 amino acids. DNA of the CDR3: TGTGCTAGTGGCCGGACGGAGACCCATCAGCCCCAGCATTTT. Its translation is CASGRTETHQPQHF.

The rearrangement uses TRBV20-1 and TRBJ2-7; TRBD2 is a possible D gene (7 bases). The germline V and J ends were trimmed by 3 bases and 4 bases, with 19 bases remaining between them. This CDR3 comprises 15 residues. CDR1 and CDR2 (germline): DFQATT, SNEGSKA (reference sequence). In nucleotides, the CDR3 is TGCAGTGCTAGGGGGAGGGAGGCGGGGGCATACGAGCAGTACTTC. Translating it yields CSARGREAGAYEQYF.

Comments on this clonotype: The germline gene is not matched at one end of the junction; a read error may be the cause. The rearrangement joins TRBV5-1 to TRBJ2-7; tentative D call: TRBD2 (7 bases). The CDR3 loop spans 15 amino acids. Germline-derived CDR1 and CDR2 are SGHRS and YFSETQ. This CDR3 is CASSPSAGAPYEQYF. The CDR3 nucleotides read TGTGCCAGCAGCCCGAGCGCGGGGGCGCCCTACGAGCAGTACTTC. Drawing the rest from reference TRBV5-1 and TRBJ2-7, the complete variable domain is KAGVTQTPRYLIKTRGQQVTLSCSPISGHRSVSWYQQTPGQGLQFLFEYFSETQRNKGNFPGRFSGRQFSNSRSEMNVSTLELGDSALYLCASSPSAGAPYEQYFGPGTRLTVT.

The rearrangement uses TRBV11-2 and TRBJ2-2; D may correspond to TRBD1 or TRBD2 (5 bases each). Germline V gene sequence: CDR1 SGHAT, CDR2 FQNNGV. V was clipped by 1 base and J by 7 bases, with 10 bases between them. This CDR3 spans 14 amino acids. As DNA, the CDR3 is TGTGCCAGCAGCTTAGCGGGGCAGGGCGGGGAGCTGTTTTTT. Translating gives CASSLAGQGGELFF.

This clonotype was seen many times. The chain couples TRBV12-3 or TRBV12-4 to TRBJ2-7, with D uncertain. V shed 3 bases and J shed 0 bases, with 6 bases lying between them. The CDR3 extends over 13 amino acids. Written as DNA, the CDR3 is TGTGCCAGCAGTTTTCCAGGCTCCTACGAGCAGTACTTC. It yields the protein CASSFPGSYEQYF.

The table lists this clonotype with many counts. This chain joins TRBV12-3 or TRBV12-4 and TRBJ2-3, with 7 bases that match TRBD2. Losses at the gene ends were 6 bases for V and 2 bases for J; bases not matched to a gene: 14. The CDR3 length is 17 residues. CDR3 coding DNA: TGTGCCAGCAGCCGGGGGGTGACCGGGCCTAACACAGATACGCAGTATTTT. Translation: CASSRGVTGPNTDTQYF.

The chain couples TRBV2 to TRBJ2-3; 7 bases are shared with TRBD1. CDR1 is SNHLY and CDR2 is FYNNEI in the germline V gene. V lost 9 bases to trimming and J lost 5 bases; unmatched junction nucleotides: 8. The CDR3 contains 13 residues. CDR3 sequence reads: CARETGAVDTQYF. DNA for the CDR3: TGTGCCAGAGAAACAGGGGCAGTAGATACGCAGTATTTT.

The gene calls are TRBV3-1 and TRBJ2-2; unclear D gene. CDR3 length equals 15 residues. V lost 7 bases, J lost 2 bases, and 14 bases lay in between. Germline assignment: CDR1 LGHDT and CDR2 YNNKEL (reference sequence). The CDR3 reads CASTCGLANTGELFF. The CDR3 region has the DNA TGTGCCAGCACCTGTGGTCTGGCAAACACCGGGGAGCTGTTTTTT. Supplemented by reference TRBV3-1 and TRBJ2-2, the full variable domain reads DTAVSQTPKYLVTQMGNDKSIKCEQNLGHDTMYWYKQDSKKFLKIMFSYNNKELIINETVPNRFSPKSPDKAHLNLHINSLELGDSAVYFCASTCGLANTGELFFGEGSRLTVL.

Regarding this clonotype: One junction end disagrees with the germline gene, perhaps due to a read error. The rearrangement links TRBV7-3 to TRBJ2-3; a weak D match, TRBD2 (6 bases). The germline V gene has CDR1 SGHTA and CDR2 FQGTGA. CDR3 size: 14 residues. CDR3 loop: CASSWGDRGDTEDF. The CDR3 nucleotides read TGTGCCAGCAGCTGGGGGGACCGGGGAGATACGGAGGATTTT. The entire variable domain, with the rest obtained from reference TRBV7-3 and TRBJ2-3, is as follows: GAGVSQTPSNKVTEKGKYVELRCDPISGHTALYWYRQSLGQGPEFLIYFQGTGAADDSGLPNDRFFAVRPEGSVSTLKIQRTERGDSAVYLCASSWGDRGDTEDFGPGTRLTVL.

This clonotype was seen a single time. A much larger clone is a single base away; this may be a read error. The CDR3 DNA is TGTGCCAGCAGCTTGGTTTTTGGGACAGGGCTCACCCCCTCCAACGTCCAGACTTTC. Translation gives CASSLVFGTGLTPSNVQTF. The chain uses TRBV5-8 and TRBJ2-6, with TRBD1 identical over 9 bases. This CDR3 comprises 19 residues. Germline loops: CDR1 SGHTS, CDR2 YDEGEE.

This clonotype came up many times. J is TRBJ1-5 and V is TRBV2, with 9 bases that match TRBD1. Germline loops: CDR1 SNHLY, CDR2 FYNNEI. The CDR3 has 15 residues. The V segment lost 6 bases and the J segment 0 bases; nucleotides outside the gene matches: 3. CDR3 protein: CASRGDRDSNQPQHF. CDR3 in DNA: TGTGCCAGCAGGGGGGACAGGGATAGCAATCAGCCCCAGCATTTT.

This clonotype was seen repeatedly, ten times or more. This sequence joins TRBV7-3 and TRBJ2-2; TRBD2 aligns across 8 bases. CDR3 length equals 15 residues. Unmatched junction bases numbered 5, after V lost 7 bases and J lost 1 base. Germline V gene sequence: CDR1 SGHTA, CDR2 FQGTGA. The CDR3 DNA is TGTGCCAGCACGACGAGCGGGGGGAACACCGGGGAGCTGTTTTTT. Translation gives CASTTSGGNTGELFF.

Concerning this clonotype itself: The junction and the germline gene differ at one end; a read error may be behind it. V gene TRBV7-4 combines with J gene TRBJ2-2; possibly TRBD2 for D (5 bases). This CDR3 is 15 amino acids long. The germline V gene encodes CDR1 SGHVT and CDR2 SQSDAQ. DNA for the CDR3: TGTGCCAACAGCCATGACCGGGGAAACACTAGTGAGATGTTTTTT. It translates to CANSHDRGNTSEMFF. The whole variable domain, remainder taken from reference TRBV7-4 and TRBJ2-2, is GAGVSQSPRYKVAKRGRDVALRCDSISGHVTLYWYRQTLGQGSEVLTYSQSDAQRDKSGRPSGRFSAERPERSVSTLKIQRTEQGDSAVYLCANSHDRGNTSEMFFGEGSRLTVL.

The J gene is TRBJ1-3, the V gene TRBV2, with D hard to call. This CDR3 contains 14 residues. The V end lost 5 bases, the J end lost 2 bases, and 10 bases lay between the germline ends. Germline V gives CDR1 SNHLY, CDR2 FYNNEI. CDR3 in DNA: TGTGCCAGCAGTTTAGCGGTGGCTGGAAACACCATATATTTT. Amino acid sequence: CASSLAVAGNTIYF.

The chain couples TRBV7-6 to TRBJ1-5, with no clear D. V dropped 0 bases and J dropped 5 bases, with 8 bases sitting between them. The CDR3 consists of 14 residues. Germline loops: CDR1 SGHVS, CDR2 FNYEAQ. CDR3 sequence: CASSLAGSHQPQHF. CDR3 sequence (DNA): TGTGCCAGCAGCTTAGCAGGGAGTCATCAGCCCCAGCATTTT.

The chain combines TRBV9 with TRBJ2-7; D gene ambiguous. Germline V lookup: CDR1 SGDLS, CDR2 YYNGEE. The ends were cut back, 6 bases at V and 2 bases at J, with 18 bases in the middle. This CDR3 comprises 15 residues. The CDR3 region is CASTHWTGRTYEQYV. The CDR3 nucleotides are TGTGCCAGCACCCATTGGACGGGCAGAACCTACGAGCAGTACGTC.

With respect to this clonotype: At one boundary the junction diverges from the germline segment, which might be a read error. CDR3 nucleotide sequence: TGTGCCAGCAGCGAGGGAGTCACGGATCCTCCCCTCCCCTTT. This encodes CASSEGVTDPPLPF. This chain connects TRBV7-2 to TRBJ1-6; D not certain. This CDR3 spans 14 amino acids. Germline V lookup: CDR1 SGHTA, CDR2 FQGNSA.

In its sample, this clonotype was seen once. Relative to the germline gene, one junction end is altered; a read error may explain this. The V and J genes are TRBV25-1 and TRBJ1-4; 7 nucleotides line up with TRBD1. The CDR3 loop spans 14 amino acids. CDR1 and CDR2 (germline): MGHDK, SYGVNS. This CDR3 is CASSDRAGGHEQYF. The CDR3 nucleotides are TGTGCCAGCAGTGACCGGGCAGGGGGGCACGAACAGTATTTC.

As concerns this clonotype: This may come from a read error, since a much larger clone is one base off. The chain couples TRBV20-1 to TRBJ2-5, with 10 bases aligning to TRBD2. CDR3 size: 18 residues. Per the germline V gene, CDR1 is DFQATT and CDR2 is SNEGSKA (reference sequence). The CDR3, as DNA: TGCGGTGCTAGAGGTGATTCGGTGCCCGGACTAGCGGAAGAGACCCAGTACTTC. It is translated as CGARGDSVPGLAEETQYF.

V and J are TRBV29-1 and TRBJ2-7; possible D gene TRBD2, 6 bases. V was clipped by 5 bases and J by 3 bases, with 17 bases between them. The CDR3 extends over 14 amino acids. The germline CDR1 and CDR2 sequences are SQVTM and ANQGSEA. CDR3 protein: CSVSDPTRGYEQYF. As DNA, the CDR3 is TGCAGCGTTTCAGACCCAACGCGGGGCTACGAGCAGTACTTC.

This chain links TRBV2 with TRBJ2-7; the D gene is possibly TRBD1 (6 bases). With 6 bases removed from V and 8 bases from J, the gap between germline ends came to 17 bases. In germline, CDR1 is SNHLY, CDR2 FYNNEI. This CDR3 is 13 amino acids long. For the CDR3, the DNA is TGTGCCAGCAGCCGACAGGCCGTTTTCAAGCAGTACTTC. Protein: CASSRQAVFKQYF.

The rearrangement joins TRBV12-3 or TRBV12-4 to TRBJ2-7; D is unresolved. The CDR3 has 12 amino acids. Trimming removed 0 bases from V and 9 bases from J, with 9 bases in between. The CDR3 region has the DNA TGTGCCAGCAGTTTAGCGCTAAAGGGGCAGTACTTC. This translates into CASSLALKGQYF.

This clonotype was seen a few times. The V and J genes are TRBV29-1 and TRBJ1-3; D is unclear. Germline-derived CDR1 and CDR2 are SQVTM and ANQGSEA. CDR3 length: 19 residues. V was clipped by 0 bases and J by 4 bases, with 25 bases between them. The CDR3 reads CSVEEVRDTEAFTGNTIYF. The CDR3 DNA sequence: TGCAGCGTTGAAGAGGTCAGAGACACTGAAGCTTTCACCGGAAACACCATATATTTT.

The CDR3 region has the DNA TGTGCCAGCAGGGGCGGTGGCACAGATACGCAGTATTTT. This sequence encodes CASRGGGTDTQYF. V is TRBV7-6 and J is TRBJ2-3; no firm D call. The germline V gene has CDR1 SGHVS and CDR2 FNYEAQ. The V and J ends lost 6 bases and 1 base respectively, with 8 bases between them. The CDR3 has 13 amino acids.

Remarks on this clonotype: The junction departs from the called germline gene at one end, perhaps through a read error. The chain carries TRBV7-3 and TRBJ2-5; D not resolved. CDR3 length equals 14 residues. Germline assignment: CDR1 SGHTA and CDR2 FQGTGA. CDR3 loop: CASSLSWAGTLQFF. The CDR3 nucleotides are TGCGCCAGCAGCTTATCTTGGGCAGGAACACTCCAGTTTTTC.

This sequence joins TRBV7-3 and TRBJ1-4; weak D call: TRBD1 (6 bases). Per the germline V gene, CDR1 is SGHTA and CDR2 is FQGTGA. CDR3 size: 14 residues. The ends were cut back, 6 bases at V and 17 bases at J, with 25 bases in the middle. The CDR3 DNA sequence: TGTGCCAGCAGAAGAGAGGGGGAGACTCAGAACTTCTTTTTT. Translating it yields CASRREGETQNFFF.

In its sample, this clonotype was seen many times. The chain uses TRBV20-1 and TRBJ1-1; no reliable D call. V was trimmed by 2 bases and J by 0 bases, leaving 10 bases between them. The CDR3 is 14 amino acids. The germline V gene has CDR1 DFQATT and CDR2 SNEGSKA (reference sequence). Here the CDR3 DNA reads TGCAGTGCTAGATCGATAGCAGTGAACACTGAAGCTTTCTTT. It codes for CSARSIAVNTEAFF.